This T cell receptor (beta chain) was obtained from a study of somatic mutations in cytotoxic T cells in rheumatoid arthritis. Overall study findings and caveats: The CD8+ clonality of rheumatoid arthritis patients increased with age, whereas that of healthy controls did not. CD8+ T-cell clonality showed no significant difference between rheumatoid arthritis patients and age-matched healthy controls.

Controls that were healthy consisted of blood donors whose median age was around 55 years (range roughly 21-75), with less than 60% female. Flow cytometry was used to check the purity of CD4+ and CD8+ cells, which had been isolated by positive magnetic bead selection. Measured with immunoSEQ multiplex PCR; TCRdb has only the in-frame clones, and not every one. The sample shows roughly 20,000 clones, 86% of them seen only once. The CDR3 spans 15 residues. The V gene lost 3 bases and the J gene lost 3 bases, with 15 bases spanning the gap. From germline, CDR1 is MDHEN and CDR2 SYDVKM. As regards this clone: The antigen remains unidentified.

The sequence derives from a man aged 35-49 years in good health. The sequencing input was CD8+ T cells sorted from blood. J is TRBJ2-7 and V is TRBV28; D may be TRBD2 (6 bases). The CDR3 sequence is CASSFLAELNYEQYF. The CDR3 DNA reads as TGTGCCAGCAGTTTCTTAGCGGAGCTGAACTACGAGCAGTACTTC.